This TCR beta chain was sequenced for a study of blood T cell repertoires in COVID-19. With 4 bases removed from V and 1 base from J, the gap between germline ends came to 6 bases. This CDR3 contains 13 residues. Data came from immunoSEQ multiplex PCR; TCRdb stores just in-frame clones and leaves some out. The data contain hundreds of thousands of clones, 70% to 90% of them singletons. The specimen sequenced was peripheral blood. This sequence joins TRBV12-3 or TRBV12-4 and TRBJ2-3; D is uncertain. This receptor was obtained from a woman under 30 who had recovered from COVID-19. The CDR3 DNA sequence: TGTGCCAGCAGTTGGAGCGGCACAGATACGCAGTATTTT. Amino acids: CASSWSGTDTQYF.